This T cell receptor (beta chain) was sequenced for a study of T cells in localized non-small cell lung cancer (dated by TCRdb to between 2020 and 2021). A note on the overall study: The study analyzed T cell repertoires of 200 to 250 early-stage NSCLC patients, comparing tumors and uninvolved tumor-adjacent lungs. All 220 or so NSCLC patients in the cohort were treatment-naive and had localized lung tumors that were resected. Of the NSCLC patients, about 130 were male and around 97 were female, and the mean age was approximately 66 years.

To note about this clone: It has no known antigen specificity. No clone much larger than this one lies a single base away; base qualities are absent.

The germline V gene yields KGHSH for CDR1 and LQKENI for CDR2. From V the trimming removes 5 bases and from J it removes 5 bases, while the gene matches leave 13 bases of the junction unaccounted for. The CDR3 runs 16 amino acids, cysteine and phenylalanine included. The retained sequence is limited to the CDR3, 48 bases, with the frame set at the first base. Points the paper makes about the study in general: A median of 57 of the top 100 tumor clones turned up in the paired uninvolved adjacent lung, and approximately 30 of those clones also ranked among the top 100 of that same adjacent lung. Because the study design was exploratory, TCR variables were selected using unadjusted p-values without false-discovery rate correction. Because multi-region sequencing of the tumors was not done, intratumor heterogeneity could not be ruled out. Higher T cell density in blood was associated with longer overall survival, whereas higher clonality in adjacent lung was associated with shorter survival. Uninvolved tumor-adjacent lung showed the highest T cell clonality, higher than tumor, which suggests more focused antigenic responses in the uninvolved tumor-adjacent lung.

At diagnosis, peripheral blood, uninvolved tumor-adjacent lung and tumor were collected and stored as a combination of fresh-frozen and FFPE material. For TCR repertoire profiling, blood samples were analyzed in the form of peripheral blood mononuclear cells. The immunoSEQ Assay was used to sequence TCR beta CDR3 regions from DNA. The source study handled its data this way. To compute T cell density, TCR beta template counts were normalized to usable DNA, which was estimated by amplifying housekeeping genes. The preseqR package was used to estimate richness by extrapolating to 400,000 templates for PBMC samples and to 120,000 templates for tissue samples. Clonality was defined by subtracting Pielou's evenness from one. Tissue-enriched TCRs were identified by differential abundance testing using productive amino-acid clonotypes, minimum total count 5 and alpha 0.1. The Jaccard Index and the Morisita Overlap Index were used to measure how much the repertoires overlapped between compartments. GLIPH clustered TCR beta CDR3s with public tetramer-defined viral CDR3s; viral motifs required at least three viral sequences plus V-gene enrichment. TCRdb mirrors the immuneACCESS table, restricted to in-frame sequences. Some clones are absent from its copies; in checked studies, under half trace to an unresolved V gene, and the reason for the others is unknown. The V and J calls and clone size come from that table; D and trimming were worked out from the DNA. The sample table contains approximately 43,000 clones; only one count was recorded for about nine tenths of them. Of the sample, about 2.6% is held by the ten largest clones.

The chain is assembled from TRBV18 and TRBJ2-5, with TRBD2 matching 8 junction bases. The sequence was collected from an older female donor with stage I squamous cell lung carcinoma. This material consisted of peripheral blood, taken before any cancer treatment. The CDR3 protein sequence reads: CASSTRAAGRDETQYF. The DNA sequence is as follows: TGTGCCAGCTCAACGCGGGCGGCCGGGAGGGACGAGACCCAGTACTTC.